The 8 T cell receptor beta chains reported below all come from one sample, sequenced in a study of cytomegalovirus exposure and HLA in healthy donors. Both 60 Vbeta primers and 13 Jbeta primers went into the PCR. Sequencing used immunoSEQ multiplex PCR; TCRdb keeps in-frame clones, though not all of them. This sample has about 98,000 clones, with around 73% found just once. The material sequenced was PBMCs. The receptors shown here come from a female donor in good health and CMV-seronegative.

This chain links TRBV19 with TRBJ1-5, with 11 bases matching TRBD1. This CDR3 is 15 amino acids long. J was trimmed by 3 bases and V by 9 bases; bases with no gene match: 7. CDR1 LNHDA and CDR2 SQIVND come from the germline V gene (reference sequence). CDR3 residues: CASGQGALLNQPQHF. DNA for the CDR3: TGTGCCAGCGGACAGGGGGCTTTACTCAATCAGCCCCAGCATTTT.

The J gene is TRBJ1-1, the V gene TRBV7-2; D is ambiguous. CDR3 length equals 16 residues. Deletions cut 1 base from V and 1 base from J, with 13 bases between. CDR1 SGHTA and CDR2 FQGNSA come from the germline V gene. The CDR3 is CASSLVAGIGNTEAFF. The DNA for the CDR3 is TGTGCCAGCAGCTTAGTTGCGGGAATTGGGAACACTGAAGCTTTCTTT.

The chain carries TRBV5-4 and TRBJ1-4; TRBD1 agrees at 12 bases. The trim removed 0 bases at V and 8 bases at J, leaving 11 bases unmatched. Germline-derived CDR1 and CDR2 are SGHNT and YYREEE (reference sequence). The CDR3 is 18 residues long. The CDR3 bases are TGTGCCAGCAGCTTGGGACAGGGAAGCGGGACAGGGGGCGAAAAACTGTTTTTT. Its translation is CASSLGQGSGTGGEKLFF.

The chain employs TRBV4-1 and TRBJ2-5, with TRBD1 matching 8 bases. With V trimmed by 2 bases and J by 4 bases, 6 bases remained unmatched. This CDR3 has 15 amino acids. Germline V gene data show CDR1 as MGHRA and CDR2 as YSYEKL. The CDR3 sequence: CASSQFQGAGETQYF. The CDR3 DNA follows: TGCGCCAGCAGCCAATTTCAGGGGGCTGGAGAGACCCAGTACTTC.

The gene calls are TRBV6-5 and TRBJ2-1; 9 nucleotides line up with TRBD2. Germline V CDR1 and CDR2: MNHEY, SVGAGI. This CDR3 has 15 amino acids. The V and J ends lost 6 bases and 7 bases, in that order; junction bases with no gene match: 10. As DNA, the CDR3 is TGTGCCAGCAGGTTTGGCGGGAGGGCGGGAAATGAGCAGTTCTTC. Protein product: CASRFGGRAGNEQFF.

The chain combines TRBV9 with TRBJ2-2, with TRBD2 matching 7 bases. J gave up 5 bases and V 2 bases, and 6 bases lay outside the gene matches. The CDR3 length is 15 residues. Germline V lookup: CDR1 SGDLS, CDR2 YYNGEE. The chain's CDR3 is CASSVAGDPTGELFF. DNA of the CDR3: TGTGCCAGCAGCGTCGCGGGAGACCCTACCGGGGAGCTGTTTTTT.

The chain is built from TRBV10-2 and TRBJ1-5; 9 bases agree with TRBD1. In germline, CDR1 is WSHSY, CDR2 SAAADI. V lost 2 bases to trimming and J lost 6 bases; unmatched junction nucleotides: 2. The CDR3 has 14 residues. CDR3 in amino acids: CASSEGTGIQPQHF. The CDR3 DNA sequence: TGCGCCAGCAGTGAGGGGACAGGGATTCAGCCCCAGCATTTT.

This rearrangement joins TRBV4-1 to TRBJ2-7; 10 nucleotides match TRBD1. The junction had 6 bases not matched to a gene; V was cut back by 0 bases and J by 4 bases. CDR1 MGHRA and CDR2 YSYEKL come from the germline V gene. This CDR3 region has 16 residues. CDR3 region: CASSQELTGGRYEQYF. The CDR3 DNA sequence: TGCGCCAGCAGCCAAGAATTGACAGGGGGCAGGTACGAGCAGTACTTC.